This TCR beta chain originates from a study of blood T cell repertoires in COVID-19. Study-wide context: The origin of the acute and convalescent COVID-19 samples was the United States, Italy and Spain.

Participants' own reports of clinical history determined their cohort assignment. The table came from immunoSEQ multiplex PCR; TCRdb's copy has only in-frame clones and leaves some out. Here the sample spans some 410,000 clones, roughly 90% being singletons. This clone was counted once. The length of the CDR3 is 14 residues. Germline V CDR1 and CDR2: SGHKS, YYEKEE (reference sequence). V was shortened by 0 bases and J by 6 bases, with 10 bases between the two germline ends. The sequence came from a woman between 25 and 40 years old with acute COVID-19. J is TRBJ1-5 and V is TRBV5-5, with D maybe TRBD1 (5 bases). The specimen sequenced was PBMCs or T cells enriched from blood (not recorded which). The CDR3 reads CASSLGDSGQPQHF. The DNA of the CDR3 is TGTGCCAGCAGCTTGGGGGACTCGGGTCAGCCCCAGCATTTT. Together with reference TRBV5-5 and TRBJ1-5, the CDR3 gives the full variable domain: DAGVTQSPTHLIKTRGQQVTLRCSPISGHKSVSWYQQVLGQGPQFIFQYYEKEERGRGNFPDRFSARQFPNYSSELNVNALLLGDSALYLCASSLGDSGQPQHFGDGTRLSIL.